The TCR beta chain under discussion was sequenced for a study of cytomegalovirus exposure and HLA in healthy donors. General study findings and limits: Later analysis placed DRB1 highest and HLA-C lowest in TCR association rates, which differed by HLA locus. Previous analysis showed most TCR beta V segments were productive about 90% or about 30% of the time. The authors assumed roughly uniform sequencing depth across donors for presence/absence analyses.

With 1 base removed from V and 5 bases from J, the gap between germline ends came to 12 bases. The CDR3 consists of 14 residues. Germline V gives CDR1 SGHRS, CDR2 YFSETQ. Note on this clone: The antigen remains unidentified.

PCR was performed using 60 Vbeta and 13 Jbeta primers. Assay used: immunoSEQ multiplex PCR; TCRdb lists only in-frame clones, some missing. The sample has about 150,000 clones; roughly 9.8% are singletons. This chain connects TRBV5-1 to TRBJ1-1; weak D call: TRBD1 (5 bases). The origin of this receptor is a man between 45 and 60 years old in good health and CMV-seronegative. The specimen was PBMCs. This chain's CDR3 is CASSLTGRETEAFF. CDR3 sequence (DNA): TGCGCCAGCAGCTTGACGGGGCGGGAGACTGAAGCTTTCTTT.